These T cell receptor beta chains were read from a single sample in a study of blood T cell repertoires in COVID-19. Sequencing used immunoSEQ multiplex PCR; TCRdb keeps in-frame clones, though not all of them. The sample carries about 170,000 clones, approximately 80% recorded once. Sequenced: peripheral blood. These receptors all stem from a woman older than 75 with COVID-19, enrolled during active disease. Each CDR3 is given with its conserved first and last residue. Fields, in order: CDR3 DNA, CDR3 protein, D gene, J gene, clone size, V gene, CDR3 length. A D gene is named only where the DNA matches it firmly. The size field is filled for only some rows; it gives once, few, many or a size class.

cdr3_nt: TGTGCCAGTGGACAGGACCAGGGGGATACGCAGTATTTT
cdr3_aa: CASGQDQGDTQYF
d_call: TRBD1
j_call: TRBJ2-3
clone_size: NA
v_call: TRBV18
cdr3_length: 13

cdr3_nt: TGTGCCAGCAGCGTAGAGGGGGCCCCGAACACTGAAGCTTTCTTT
cdr3_aa: CASSVEGAPNTEAFF
d_call: TRBD1
j_call: TRBJ1-1
clone_size: NA
v_call: TRBV9
cdr3_length: 15

cdr3_nt: TGCGCCAGCAGCGTGCAAACCGGGAGTCACACTGAAGCTTTCTTT
cdr3_aa: CASSVQTGSHTEAFF
d_call: NA
j_call: TRBJ1-1
clone_size: NA
v_call: TRBV5-1
cdr3_length: 15

cdr3_nt: TGTGCCAGCTCTTCGACAGGCGACTCTGGAAACACCATATATTTT
cdr3_aa: CASSSTGDSGNTIYF
d_call: NA
j_call: TRBJ1-3
clone_size: once
v_call: TRBV18
cdr3_length: 15

cdr3_nt: TGTGCCAGCAGCTTTGCGAGCGGGAATTCCTACGAGCAGTACTTC
cdr3_aa: CASSFASGNSYEQYF
d_call: TRBD2
j_call: TRBJ2-7
clone_size: NA
v_call: TRBV5-4
cdr3_length: 15

cdr3_nt: TGTGCCAGCACCGACCACAGGACAGATGAAAAACTGTTTTTT
cdr3_aa: CASTDHRTDEKLFF
d_call: NA
j_call: TRBJ1-4
clone_size: NA
v_call: TRBV2
cdr3_length: 14

cdr3_nt: TGTGCCAGCAGCGTGACAGGGGGAGTTTTTGGTCTACTCCCTTACGAGCAGTACTTC
cdr3_aa: CASSVTGGVFGLLPYEQYF
d_call: TRBD1
j_call: TRBJ2-7
clone_size: NA
v_call: TRBV13
cdr3_length: 19

cdr3_nt: TGCGCCAGCAGCTCCCAAGGGGGCCTATATGGCTACACCTTC
cdr3_aa: CASSSQGGLYGYTF
d_call: TRBD1
j_call: TRBJ1-2
clone_size: NA
v_call: TRBV5-1
cdr3_length: 14

cdr3_nt: TGTGCCAGCAGCTCGAGGGGGAGCTCCTACAATGAGCAGTTCTTC
cdr3_aa: CASSSRGSSYNEQFF
d_call: NA
j_call: TRBJ2-1
clone_size: NA
v_call: TRBV7-3
cdr3_length: 15

cdr3_nt: TGTGCCAGCAGCAGTAGCGGGGGGGCCTACGAGCAGTACTTC
cdr3_aa: CASSSSGGAYEQYF
d_call: TRBD2
j_call: TRBJ2-7
clone_size: NA
v_call: TRBV7-3
cdr3_length: 14

cdr3_nt: TGTGCCAGCACTCCCGGGACAGGGGGTAAGCAGTACTTC
cdr3_aa: CASTPGTGGKQYF
d_call: TRBD1
j_call: TRBJ2-7
clone_size: NA
v_call: TRBV11-2
cdr3_length: 13

cdr3_nt: TGCGCCAGCAGCCCCAGGGTTAGCAATCAGCCCCAGCATTTT
cdr3_aa: CASSPRVSNQPQHF
d_call: NA
j_call: TRBJ1-5
clone_size: NA
v_call: TRBV4-1
cdr3_length: 14

cdr3_nt: TGTGCCAGTAGTATAGTTCAAGCGGGAGGGATGAAGACCCAGTACTTC
cdr3_aa: CASSIVQAGGMKTQYF
d_call: TRBD2
j_call: TRBJ2-5
clone_size: NA
v_call: TRBV19
cdr3_length: 16

cdr3_nt: TGTGCCAGCAGTATGCCGCCGGGACAGGGGTCTCCCCTCCACTTT
cdr3_aa: CASSMPPGQGSPLHF
d_call: TRBD1
j_call: TRBJ1-6
clone_size: NA
v_call: TRBV6-6
cdr3_length: 15

cdr3_nt: TGCGCCAGCAGTGTGACAGGGGGCAACGCAGGAAACACCATATATTTT
cdr3_aa: CASSVTGGNAGNTIYF
d_call: TRBD1
j_call: TRBJ1-3
clone_size: NA
v_call: TRBV10-2
cdr3_length: 16

cdr3_nt: TGTGCCAGTAGTACCATAGCGGGGGGCACAGATACGCAGTATTTT
cdr3_aa: CASSTIAGGTDTQYF
d_call: TRBD2
j_call: TRBJ2-3
clone_size: NA
v_call: TRBV19
cdr3_length: 15

cdr3_nt: TGTGCCAGCGCTTCTAGCGGGAGTTCGTACGAGCAGTACTTC
cdr3_aa: CASASSGSSYEQYF
d_call: TRBD2
j_call: TRBJ2-7
clone_size: NA
v_call: TRBV2
cdr3_length: 14

cdr3_nt: TGTGCCAGCAGAATCATGGGGGACACGAACTTCTCTTTCTTT
cdr3_aa: CASRIMGDTNFSFF
d_call: NA
j_call: TRBJ1-1
clone_size: few
v_call: TRBV6-5
cdr3_length: 14

cdr3_nt: TGTGCCAGCAGTGAAAGGGGACTAGCGGGGGTTAACTCCTACAATGAGCAGTTCTTC
cdr3_aa: CASSERGLAGVNSYNEQFF
d_call: TRBD2
j_call: TRBJ2-1
clone_size: NA
v_call: TRBV2
cdr3_length: 19

cdr3_nt: TGTGCCAGCAGGGAACCGTTCACAGATACGCAGTATTTT
cdr3_aa: CASREPFTDTQYF
d_call: NA
j_call: TRBJ2-3
clone_size: NA
v_call: TRBV2
cdr3_length: 13

cdr3_nt: TGTGCCAGCAGCTTAGCGAGGGAGGGCGGACAAGAGACCCAGTACTTC
cdr3_aa: CASSLAREGGQETQYF
d_call: TRBD2
j_call: TRBJ2-5
clone_size: NA
v_call: TRBV7-9
cdr3_length: 16

cdr3_nt: TGTGCCAGCTCACCAGATGTAGCGCGTAGAGATACGCAGTATTTT
cdr3_aa: CASSPDVARRDTQYF
d_call: NA
j_call: TRBJ2-3
clone_size: NA
v_call: TRBV18
cdr3_length: 15

cdr3_nt: TGTGCCAGCAGAAACGGGCGGGGGGACTACGAGCAGTACTTC
cdr3_aa: CASRNGRGDYEQYF
d_call: TRBD2
j_call: TRBJ2-7
clone_size: NA
v_call: TRBV6-6
cdr3_length: 14

cdr3_nt: TGTGCCAGCAGCAAAGGCCGGGTGGGCAAAAACATTCAGTACTTC
cdr3_aa: CASSKGRVGKNIQYF
d_call: NA
j_call: TRBJ2-4
clone_size: few
v_call: TRBV21-1
cdr3_length: 15

cdr3_nt: TGTGCCAGCAGCTTATCTCACAGATATGGCTACACCTTC
cdr3_aa: CASSLSHRYGYTF
d_call: NA
j_call: TRBJ1-2
clone_size: once
v_call: TRBV7-2
cdr3_length: 13

cdr3_nt: TGTGCCAGCAGTCCGGGACAGGGAAGCACAGATACGCAGTATTTT
cdr3_aa: CASSPGQGSTDTQYF
d_call: TRBD1
j_call: TRBJ2-3
clone_size: NA
v_call: TRBV3-1/TRBV3-2
cdr3_length: 15

cdr3_nt: TGTGCCAGCAGCCAGATCGGCGGGAGGTTCGGGAACGGGGAGCTGTTTTTT
cdr3_aa: CASSQIGGRFGNGELFF
d_call: TRBD2
j_call: TRBJ2-2
clone_size: NA
v_call: TRBV9
cdr3_length: 17

cdr3_nt: TGTGCCAGCGTGCTCCATAGTGAAGCTTTCTTT
cdr3_aa: CASVLHSEAFF
d_call: NA
j_call: TRBJ1-1
clone_size: NA
v_call: TRBV28
cdr3_length: 11

cdr3_nt: TGTGCCAGCGGACCGGGACAAAGGGAAAAACTGTTTTTT
cdr3_aa: CASGPGQREKLFF
d_call: NA
j_call: TRBJ1-4
clone_size: NA
v_call: TRBV2
cdr3_length: 13

cdr3_nt: TGTGCCAGCAGCTCAGCGGGAGGCGGGCGAGATACGCAGTATTTT
cdr3_aa: CASSSAGGGRDTQYF
d_call: TRBD2
j_call: TRBJ2-3
clone_size: NA
v_call: TRBV5-4
cdr3_length: 15

cdr3_nt: TGTGCCAGCAGCTTGGAGGGGTGGGACTTCACAGATACGCAGTATTTT
cdr3_aa: CASSLEGWDFTDTQYF
d_call: NA
j_call: TRBJ2-3
clone_size: NA
v_call: TRBV5-5
cdr3_length: 16

cdr3_nt: TGTGCCACCAGTGATCAACTAGCGGAGAACTACAATGAGCAGTTCTTC
cdr3_aa: CATSDQLAENYNEQFF
d_call: TRBD2
j_call: TRBJ2-1
clone_size: NA
v_call: TRBV24-1
cdr3_length: 16

cdr3_nt: TGTGCCAGCAGCTTAGGGTGGGGTAGGGGACAGGTCCCATCACCCCTCCACTTT
cdr3_aa: CASSLGWGRGQVPSPLHF
d_call: TRBD1
j_call: TRBJ1-6
clone_size: NA
v_call: TRBV11-2
cdr3_length: 18

cdr3_nt: TGCGCCAGCAGCCCAGTTCGGGGGGCTAACTATGGCTACACCTTC
cdr3_aa: CASSPVRGANYGYTF
d_call: NA
j_call: TRBJ1-2
clone_size: NA
v_call: TRBV4-1
cdr3_length: 15

cdr3_nt: TGCGCCAGCAGCCAATCCTTTCCCGTCGGGGCCTACGAGCAGTACTTC
cdr3_aa: CASSQSFPVGAYEQYF
d_call: NA
j_call: TRBJ2-7
clone_size: few
v_call: TRBV4-1
cdr3_length: 16

cdr3_nt: TGTGCCAGCAGTAACGATCGACGGACTTATGGCTACACCTTC
cdr3_aa: CASSNDRRTYGYTF
d_call: NA
j_call: TRBJ1-2
clone_size: once
v_call: TRBV28
cdr3_length: 14

cdr3_nt: TGTGCCAGCGCCTACTCCTACGAGCAGTACTTC
cdr3_aa: CASAYSYEQYF
d_call: NA
j_call: TRBJ2-7
clone_size: NA
v_call: TRBV2
cdr3_length: 11

cdr3_nt: TGCGCCAGCAGCTTCGCCCCACAGGAACGCTACACCTTC
cdr3_aa: CASSFAPQERYTF
d_call: NA
j_call: TRBJ1-2
clone_size: NA
v_call: TRBV5-1
cdr3_length: 13

cdr3_nt: TGTGCCAGCAGCGATGGACAGGGGGGATACAATGAGCAGTTCTTC
cdr3_aa: CASSDGQGGYNEQFF
d_call: TRBD1
j_call: TRBJ2-1
clone_size: few
v_call: TRBV9
cdr3_length: 15

cdr3_nt: TGTGCCAGCAGCCCCCCGGGACAGGGAGCTGGAAACACCATATATTTT
cdr3_aa: CASSPPGQGAGNTIYF
d_call: TRBD1
j_call: TRBJ1-3
clone_size: few
v_call: TRBV7-9
cdr3_length: 16

cdr3_nt: TGTGCCACCCGAGGGACAGGGGGCAATCAGCCCCAGCATTTT
cdr3_aa: CATRGTGGNQPQHF
d_call: TRBD1
j_call: TRBJ1-5
clone_size: NA
v_call: TRBV19
cdr3_length: 14

cdr3_nt: TGTGCCAGTAGTTATAGGAACACTGAAGCTTTCTTT
cdr3_aa: CASSYRNTEAFF
d_call: NA
j_call: TRBJ1-1
clone_size: NA
v_call: TRBV19
cdr3_length: 12

cdr3_nt: TGTGCCAGCTCACCATTACAGGGGTCGGATGAAAAACTGTTTTTT
cdr3_aa: CASSPLQGSDEKLFF
d_call: TRBD1
j_call: TRBJ1-4
clone_size: NA
v_call: TRBV18
cdr3_length: 15

cdr3_nt: TGCGCCAGCAGCCAACAAGGGACAGGGGCCCACGAGCAGTACTTC
cdr3_aa: CASSQQGTGAHEQYF
d_call: TRBD1
j_call: TRBJ2-7
clone_size: few
v_call: TRBV4-1
cdr3_length: 15

cdr3_nt: TGCAGCGTGGGGGGACGGGAAAATCAGCCCCAGCATTTT
cdr3_aa: CSVGGRENQPQHF
d_call: NA
j_call: TRBJ1-5
clone_size: many
v_call: TRBV29-1
cdr3_length: 13